A single sample gave rise to the 21 T cell receptor beta chains below, sequenced in a study of blood T cell repertoires in COVID-19. Clones were sequenced by immunoSEQ multiplex PCR, and TCRdb holds only the in-frame ones, with some missing. The profile shows some 170,000 clones, less than 90% of them singletons. Sample: PBMCs or T cells enriched from blood (not recorded which). Every receptor here comes from a human donor with acute COVID-19. The donor label of this sample is uncertain.

The chain is built from TRBV5-8 and TRBJ1-5; no firm D call. The CDR3 consists of 14 residues. CDR1 and CDR2 from the germline V gene are SGHTS and YDEGEE. The V end was cut by 1 base, the J end by 0 bases, with 5 bases between. CDR3 DNA sequence: TGTGCCAGCAGCTTGCTAGGTAGCAATCAGCCCCAGCATTTT. Translating it yields CASSLLGSNQPQHF.

In the case of this clone: Other DNA variants within this sample encode the same CDR3. The chain carries TRBV19 and TRBJ1-1; no clear D gene. The CDR3 has 13 residues. Germline V gene lookup returns CDR1 LNHDA and CDR2 SQIVND (reference sequence). Trimming stripped 2 bases from V and 1 base from J, with 5 bases between. The CDR3 DNA is TGTGCCAGTAGTATAAACTCGAACACTGAAGCTTTCTTT. Translated: CASSINSNTEAFF. The whole variable domain, remainder taken from reference TRBV19 and TRBJ1-1, is DGGITQSPKYLFRKEGQNVTLSCEQNLNHDAMYWYRQDPGQGLRLIYYSQIVNDFQKGDIAEGYSVSREKKESFPLTVTSAQKNPTAFYLCASSINSNTEAFFGQGTRLTVV.

The chain couples TRBV19 to TRBJ2-1; 8 bases agree with TRBD1. The CDR3 is 15 amino acids. CDR1 LNHDA and CDR2 SQIVND come from the germline V gene (reference sequence). V gave up 4 bases and J gave up 2 bases; unmatched junction bases: 4. DNA of the CDR3: TGTGCCAGTAGTACGGGACAGGCTCCCTACAATGAGCAGTTCTTC. Its protein product is CASSTGQAPYNEQFF. The full variable domain, with the rest looked up from reference TRBV19 and TRBJ2-1, is DGGITQSPKYLFRKEGQNVTLSCEQNLNHDAMYWYRQDPGQGLRLIYYSQIVNDFQKGDIAEGYSVSREKKESFPLTVTSAQKNPTAFYLCASSTGQAPYNEQFFGPGTRLTVL.

This clone occurred once. The rearrangement joins TRBV4-3 to TRBJ2-7; TRBD1 matches 10 bases. The CDR3 consists of 15 residues. Germline assignment: CDR1 LGHNA and CDR2 YSLEER. V shed 1 base and J 1 base; nucleotides not matched to a gene: 1. The CDR3 DNA is TGCGCCAGCAGCCAAGGGACAGGGGGTTCCTACGAGCAGTACTTC. It is translated as CASSQGTGGSYEQYF.

The rearrangement joins TRBV19 to TRBJ1-1, with D uncertain. Germline V gene data show CDR1 as LNHDA and CDR2 as SQIVND (reference sequence). The length of the CDR3 is 12 residues. V lost 5 bases, J lost 8 bases, and 12 bases lay in between. The CDR3 DNA reads TGTGCCAGTAGTGGGCCCGCGCTCGAAGCTTTCTTT. It yields the protein CASSGPALEAFF.

The gene calls are TRBV5-6 and TRBJ2-2, with 8 bases matching TRBD1. The CDR3 spans 17 residues. CDR1 and CDR2 (germline): SGHDT, YYEEEE. J was trimmed by 6 bases and V by 0 bases; bases with no gene match: 10. CDR3 coding DNA: TGTGCCAGCAGCTTGGGGGCAGGGGGCGATCAACCCGGGGAGCTGTTTTTT. It codes for CASSLGAGGDQPGELFF.

This clone was counted a few times. This chain joins TRBV6-5 and TRBJ2-2, with D possibly being TRBD1 (5 bases). V was shortened by 8 bases and J by 0 bases, with 10 bases between the two germline ends. CDR1 and CDR2 (germline): MNHEY, SVGAGI. The CDR3 covers 14 residues. CDR3 loop: CASGRQPNTGELFF. The CDR3 DNA reads as TGTGCCAGCGGACGACAGCCGAACACCGGGGAGCTGTTTTTT.

The V and J genes are TRBV30 and TRBJ1-2; D not resolved. Per the germline V gene, CDR1 is GTSNPN and CDR2 is SVGIG (reference sequence). V was cut by 2 bases and J by 2 bases, with 12 bases left in between. This CDR3 spans 14 amino acids. This CDR3 reads CAWSSGGGNYGYTF. Written as DNA, the CDR3 is TGTGCCTGGAGTAGCGGTGGTGGGAACTATGGCTACACCTTC.

The chain is built from TRBV6-1 and TRBJ1-5, with TRBD1 as a possible D gene (5 bases). CDR1 MNHNS and CDR2 SASEGT come from the germline V gene. The CDR3 totals 16 residues. The ends were cut back, 4 bases at V and 4 bases at J, with 17 bases in the middle. The CDR3 DNA sequence: TGTGCCAGCAGTGGTTGGAGGGTTGGGACGAATCAGCCCCAGCATTTT. Translation: CASSGWRVGTNQPQHF.

Only one count was recorded for this clone. V usage is TRBV10-3 and J usage is TRBJ1-2, with 7 bases fitting TRBD1. The CDR3 runs 13 residues. Trimming took 8 bases from V and 8 from J; bases not matched to a gene: 11. Germline CDR1 is ENHRY and CDR2 is SYGVKD. The CDR3 reads CAISGQVKEGYTF. The CDR3 DNA sequence: TGTGCCATCTCTGGACAGGTGAAGGAGGGCTACACCTTC.

The rearrangement uses TRBV7-3 and TRBJ1-6, with D unclear. Germline assignment: CDR1 SGHTA and CDR2 FQGTGA. CDR3 length: 14 amino acids. V was cut by 1 base and J by 10 bases, with 11 bases left in between. The CDR3 protein is CASSLRAGRSPLHF. The CDR3 DNA is TGTGCCAGCAGCTTAAGGGCCGGGAGATCACCCCTCCACTTT.

CDR3 protein: CASSASGDIYNEQFF. The CDR3, as DNA: TGTGCCAGCAGTGCATCAGGGGACATCTACAATGAGCAGTTCTTC. The chain joins TRBV9 to TRBJ2-1; TRBD1 might be the D (6 bases). Between the trimmed V and J ends, which lost 5 bases and 3 bases, there was a span of 15 bases. The CDR3 consists of 15 residues. Germline V gene sequence: CDR1 SGDLS, CDR2 YYNGEE.

This chain joins TRBV6-5 and TRBJ1-5, with TRBD1 identical over 8 bases. Germline assignment: CDR1 MNHEY and CDR2 SVGAGI. The CDR3 contains 14 residues. J was trimmed by 5 bases and V by 7 bases; bases with no gene match: 7. The CDR3 DNA follows: TGTGCCAGCAACTCCCTGACAGGGGATCAGCCCCAGCATTTT. Translation: CASNSLTGDQPQHF.

The genes are TRBV2 and TRBJ2-7; 8 nucleotides agree with TRBD2. Losses at the gene ends were 6 bases for V and 2 bases for J; bases not matched to a gene: 6. Germline lookup yields CDR1 SNHLY and CDR2 FYNNEI. CDR3 length: 14 amino acids. The CDR3 nucleotides read TGTGCCAGCAGGTTTACTAGCGGTCCCTACGAGCAGTACTTC. Its protein is CASRFTSGPYEQYF.

This sequence joins TRBV4-2 and TRBJ2-1; maybe TRBD2 (5 bases). The CDR3 runs 14 residues. Germline V lookup: CDR1 LGHNA, CDR2 YNFKEQ. V lost 0 bases, J lost 6 bases, and 9 bases lay in between. The CDR3 loop is CASSQDGGTNEQFF. The CDR3 coding sequence is TGTGCCAGCAGCCAAGATGGAGGTACCAATGAGCAGTTCTTC.

This rearrangement joins TRBV5-1 to TRBJ2-3; maybe TRBD2 (5 bases). Per the germline V gene, CDR1 is SGHRS and CDR2 is YFSETQ. Trimming removed 4 bases at V and 1 base at J, with 19 bases between. The CDR3 runs 17 residues. The CDR3 here is CASSRAGLQLRTDTQYF. The CDR3 DNA sequence: TGCGCCAGCAGCAGAGCCGGACTCCAGCTTCGCACAGATACGCAGTATTTT.

The chain links TRBV6-6 to TRBJ1-3; possible D gene TRBD1, 5 bases. This CDR3 is built from 13 residues. V lost 5 bases and J lost 0, with 5 bases in between. In germline, CDR1 is MNHNY, CDR2 SVGAGI (reference sequence). CDR3: CASSTGSGNTIYF. The CDR3 DNA is TGTGCCAGCAGTACAGGCTCTGGAAACACCATATATTTT.

The chain employs TRBV3-1 (or the pseudogene TRBV3-2) and TRBJ2-2, with TRBD1 matching 8 bases. The CDR3 has 16 amino acids. V gave up 1 base and J gave up 3 bases; unmatched junction bases: 4. Germline V gives CDR1 LGHDT, CDR2 YNNKEL (reference sequence). CDR3 sequence: CASSQGTGWDTGELFF. As DNA, the CDR3 is TGTGCCAGCAGCCAAGGGACAGGGTGGGACACCGGGGAGCTGTTTTTT.

This clone occurred a few times. The sample contains more than one DNA sequence encoding this CDR3. The CDR3 is CASSTGSNYGYTF. In nucleotides, the CDR3 is TGCGCCAGCAGCACAGGGAGCAACTATGGCTACACCTTC. The genes are TRBV5-1 and TRBJ1-2; D may be TRBD1 (6 bases). Germline V lookup: CDR1 SGHRS, CDR2 YFSETQ. The CDR3 sequence is 13 residues long. Trimming shortened V by 4 bases and J by 2 bases, and 9 bases separated the two germline ends.

This chain connects TRBV4-2 to TRBJ1-2, with 9 bases that match TRBD1. The J segment lost 3 bases and the V segment lost 0 bases, leaving 8 bases of the junction unmatched. CDR3 length equals 17 residues. The germline CDR1 and CDR2 sequences are LGHNA and YNFKEQ. The CDR3 loop reads CASSQELGQGGYYGYTF. CDR3 in DNA: TGTGCCAGCAGCCAAGAGTTGGGACAGGGCGGCTACTATGGCTACACCTTC.

This chain joins TRBV28 and TRBJ1-2, with TRBD1 matching 7 bases. Germline trimming cut 8 bases from V and 6 bases from J; bases unmatched to any gene: 15. This CDR3 contains 15 residues. From germline, CDR1 is MDHEN and CDR2 SYDVKM. The CDR3 nucleotides are TGTGCCAGCGCTGAGGAGGGGGCGCGGATAAATGGCTACACCTTC. Its translation: CASAEEGARINGYTF.